This entry concerns a single TCR beta chain. Its antigen is still unknown. Caucasian individuals from Russia who were healthy and aged 6 to 90 acted as donors. At least 7 million PBMCs were isolated per sample. The total RNA that was extracted per sample amounted to at least 5 micrograms. This entry is derived from a study of blood T cells in healthy people across ages. Points from the study as a whole: There were more naive CD4+ cells and higher diversity in long-lived donors than in aged donors.

A sample-barcoded 5' primer and a J-beta primer mix were used in a second PCR of about 7 to 12 cycles. TCRdb re-analysed the 5' RACE reads in MiXCR, keeping a single row per CDR3 protein. The sample consists of approximately 800,000 distinct CDR3 sequences, about 62% of them appearing once. Material: blood. The sequence was collected from a man younger than 40 in good health.

The DNA of the CDR3 is TGCGCCAGGTTAAGGGTATTCGACACTGAAGCTTTCTTT. Translation: CARLRVFDTEAFF. The genes are TRBV5-1 and TRBJ1-1, with D unclear. Trimming took 8 bases from V and 3 from J, leaving 14 bases between them. The CDR3 is made up of 13 amino acids. CDR1 is SGHRS and CDR2 is YFSETQ in the germline V gene.